These T cell receptor beta chains were read from a single sample in a study of Ad26.COV2.S vaccination and SARS-CoV-2 variants. Clones were read by immunoSEQ multiplex PCR, and TCRdb kept only the in-frame ones, dropping some. The sample has about 420,000 clones; 88% are singletons. The material sequenced was peripheral blood, taken in a trial of Ad26.COV2.S vaccine versus placebo. The receptor set was obtained from a person aged 18-60 years who received the Ad26.COV2.S COVID-19 vaccine or a placebo. Each CDR3 is given with its conserved first and last residue. D genes are given only for firm matches.

d_call	v_call	j_call	cdr3_aa
TRBD1	TRBV5-1	TRBJ1-6	CASSHPGQGSSPLHF
-	TRBV30	TRBJ1-5	CAWVATRTSNQPQHF
TRBD1	TRBV28	TRBJ1-5	CASLYLDRGRGEPQHF
-	TRBV4-1	TRBJ2-3	CASSQDRTGPNYTDTQYF
TRBD1	TRBV6-5	TRBJ1-2	CASSRTGTYGYTF
-	TRBV6-5	TRBJ1-2	CASSSLRGSYTF
-	TRBV2	TRBJ2-3	CASSEISVNGADTQYF
-	TRBV18	TRBJ2-1	CASSPRDFGEQFF
-	TRBV7-2	TRBJ2-3	CASSLVVRTDTQYF
-	TRBV3-1/TRBV3-2	TRBJ2-7	CASSHQLRPYYEQYF
-	TRBV30	TRBJ1-5	CALGLGGGSQPQHF
-	TRBV15	TRBJ1-5	CATSREDRLGQPQHF
TRBD2	TRBV11-2	TRBJ2-5	CASSLVLTSGQETQYF
-	TRBV5-6	TRBJ1-1	CASSRLRAEAFF
-	TRBV2	TRBJ2-2	CASSDRAGDNGELFF
-	TRBV29-1	TRBJ2-7	CSVSQTVSESEQYF
TRBD1	TRBV23-1	TRBJ1-1	CASSQSPRDRGEYTEAFF
-	TRBV21-1	TRBJ1-5	CASSKVVLGSLNQPQHF
-	TRBV3-1/TRBV3-2	TRBJ2-5	CASSQPTGWGETQYF
-	TRBV29-1	TRBJ1-1	CSVEGSVIYEAFF
-	TRBV5-8	TRBJ1-2	CASSLRSVNYGYTF
-	TRBV4-3	TRBJ2-7	CASSQETIAVGEQYF
-	TRBV7-2	TRBJ2-1	CASSPPWGRNEQFF
TRBD1	TRBV7-2	TRBJ1-6	CASSLSGGQRSLHF
-	TRBV18	TRBJ2-2	CASSPLNTGELFF
-	TRBV5-5	TRBJ1-5	CASSDIRVGSNQPQHF
TRBD1	TRBV7-6	TRBJ2-1	CASSIWGTEDNEQFF
-	TRBV6-2/TRBV6-3	TRBJ2-6	CASSYLDGSGANVLTF
-	TRBV10-3	TRBJ1-2	CAISDRTWGYGYTF
-	TRBV28	TRBJ2-7	CASSLWGEGTYEQYF
-	TRBV6-5	TRBJ1-1	CASSYHEKNTEAFF
TRBD1	TRBV11-1	TRBJ1-1	CASSLGQGWTEAFF
-	TRBV6-2/TRBV6-3	TRBJ2-3	CASSYWGVTSTDTQYF
TRBD1	TRBV29-1	TRBJ1-1	CSVVGQGASNTEAFF
-	TRBV5-1	TRBJ2-3	CASRRRGEDTQYF
-	TRBV4-2	TRBJ1-4	CASSQEGKRIATNEKLFF
TRBD1	TRBV29-1	TRBJ1-4	CSVEDSPGTGKLFF
-	TRBV6-5	TRBJ2-2	CASISHLEAGELFF
-	TRBV19	TRBJ1-5	CASSIDSYSNQPQHF
-	TRBV7-2	TRBJ1-1	CASSFGGRMNTEAFF
TRBD2	TRBV3-1/TRBV3-2	TRBJ2-3	CASSQDRGGGWMDTQYF
TRBD1	TRBV2	TRBJ2-3	CASSARTGGADTQYF
TRBD1	TRBV3-1/TRBV3-2	TRBJ2-7	CASGPTRQGAGEQYF
-	TRBV21-1	TRBJ2-6	CASRTGVGANVLTF
TRBD2	TRBV5-4	TRBJ2-5	CASSPGTIQETQYF
-	TRBV11-2	TRBJ1-3	CASSLNSGMHSGNTIYF
-	TRBV3-1/TRBV3-2	TRBJ2-5	CASSRTGIQETQYF
-	TRBV5-1	TRBJ2-1	CASSLSVANEQFF
-	TRBV11-2	TRBJ2-5	CASRGGGVAGRGETQYF
TRBD1	TRBV19	TRBJ2-7	CASSIGTGTYEQYF
-	TRBV20-1	TRBJ2-5	CAAQHQETQYF
-	TRBV30	TRBJ1-1	CAWIPRGVMNEAFF
-	TRBV10-1	TRBJ2-3	CASSGRSNTQYF
-	TRBV7-9	TRBJ2-1	CASSSKPNEQFF
TRBD2	TRBV3-1/TRBV3-2	TRBJ2-3	CASSQVASGGLDTDTQYF
-	TRBV24-1	TRBJ2-1	CATSEGQAVAYEQFF
-	TRBV18	TRBJ1-1	CASSPGQRGTEAFF
-	TRBV5-6	TRBJ1-4	CASSLGRKLFF
-	TRBV5-1	TRBJ1-2	CASSLLGAGYTF